Below are 3 T cell receptor beta chains sequenced from a single sample in a study of TIL therapy for anti-PD-1-resistant metastatic lung cancer. Time point given: pre-treatment sample, taken before nivolumab and TIL therapy. Sequencing used immunoSEQ v3. Sequenced by immunoSEQ multiplex PCR; TCRdb stores in-frame clones only, minus some. The repertoire has more than 20,000 clones, about 78% of them found once; the top ten carry roughly 7%. Specimen: blood, collected at baseline. Receptor source: a person aged 25 to 80 with non-small cell lung cancer.

The chain joins TRBV28 to TRBJ2-7, with 10 bases lining up with TRBD1. Looked up from germline, CDR1 is MDHEN and CDR2 is SYDVKM. V dropped 4 bases and J dropped 3; count of bases not matched to a gene: 9. This CDR3 contains 16 residues. The DNA for the CDR3 is TGTGCCAGCAGTTCACTGCCGGGACAGGGGCTCTACGAGCAGTACTTC. This sequence encodes CASSSLPGQGLYEQYF.

The chain couples TRBV7-6 to TRBJ2-3; TRBD2 might be the D (6 bases). The CDR3 contains 13 residues. CDR1 and CDR2 (germline): SGHVS, FNYEAQ. V lost 5 bases, J lost 6 bases, and 12 bases lay in between. In DNA, the CDR3 is TGTGCCAGCAGCACGACTAGGCAGGATACGCAGTATTTT. Protein: CASSTTRQDTQYF.

The rearrangement links TRBV2 to TRBJ2-3; D not resolved. Germline V gene lookup returns CDR1 SNHLY and CDR2 FYNNEI. CDR3 length: 15 amino acids. The germline V and J ends were trimmed by 4 bases and 2 bases, with 13 bases remaining between them. The CDR3 DNA reads as TGTGCCAGCAGTGGGCAGAAGCTTCCCACAGATACGCAGTATTTT. This sequence encodes CASSGQKLPTDTQYF. Based on the CDR3 plus reference TRBV2 and TRBJ2-3, the full variable domain is EPEVTQTPSHQVTQMGQEVILRCVPISNHLYFYWYRQILGQKVEFLVSFYNNEISEKSEIFDDQFSVERPDGSNFTLKIRSTKLEDSAMYFCASSGQKLPTDTQYFGPGTRLTVL.